The 21 T cell receptor beta chains listed next were all sequenced from one sample in a study of beta chain features in type 1 diabetes (dated by TCRdb to the late 2010s). Libraries came from the immunoSEQ multiplex PCR assay. The High Capacity cDNA Reverse Transcription Kit was used to reverse transcribe all of the isolated RNA, meaning that expressed TCRB transcripts were what got sequenced. Imported from immuneACCESS, the table was reduced by TCRdb to in-frame sequences with V and J called. These copies leave out some clones; in studies compared against another copy, an unresolved V gene accounts for under half, and the cause of the remainder is not known. This sample has 900,000 or so clones in its table, and about a sixth of those were observed once. The ten largest make up around 0.02% of the sample. The sequencing sample was made of naive CD4+ T cells from blood. The cell subset or site tag for this specimen amounts to: true naive CD4+ T cells. These receptors all come from a woman between 18 and 29 years old in good health.

The V gene is TRBV6-5, the J gene TRBJ1-2; perhaps TRBD1 as D (5 bases). The germline V and J ends were trimmed by 5 bases and 4 bases, with 11 bases remaining between them. This CDR3 contains 13 residues. Looked up from germline, CDR1 is MNHEY and CDR2 is SVGAGI. As DNA, the CDR3 is TGTGCCAGCAGTGCTGACAGCTCCTATGGCTACACCTTC. It is translated as CASSADSSYGYTF.

V is TRBV28 and J is TRBJ1-5, with D possibly matching TRBD1 (6 bases). There are 15 residues in the CDR3. Per germline, CDR1 MDHEN and CDR2 SYDVKM. Trimming removed 5 bases from V and 3 bases from J, with 14 bases in between. The CDR3 spells CASSAAGAPNQPQHF. The CDR3 coding sequence is TGTGCCAGCAGTGCCGCAGGGGCCCCCAATCAGCCCCAGCATTTT.

This clone has just a few counts. This chain uses TRBV9 with TRBJ2-6, with no clear D. The CDR3 has 17 amino acids. V was pared by 1 base and J by 0 bases, with 11 bases between. The germline gives CDR1 SGDLS, CDR2 YYNGEE. The DNA of the CDR3 is TGTGCCAGCAGCGTAAAGGTGGGGAACTCTGGGGCCAACGTCCTGACTTTC. This sequence encodes CASSVKVGNSGANVLTF. The full variable domain, its missing parts supplied by reference TRBV9 and TRBJ2-6, is DSGVTQTPKHLITATGQRVTLRCSPRSGDLSVYWYQQSLDQGLQFLIQYYNGEERAKGNILERFSAQQFPDLHSELNLSSLELGDSALYFCASSVKVGNSGANVLTFGAGSRLTVL.

The sample holds a few counts of this clone. This sequence joins TRBV18 and TRBJ2-1; TRBD1 matches 11 bases. The J segment lost 7 bases and the V segment lost 5 bases, leaving 4 bases of the junction unmatched. Germline V lookup: CDR1 KGHSH, CDR2 LQKENI. The CDR3 consists of 14 residues. The DNA of the CDR3 is TGTGCCAGCTCATGGACAGGGGGCAGGAATGAGCAGTTCTTC. Amino acid sequence: CASSWTGGRNEQFF.

This clone has just a few counts. CDR3 sequence: CASSSILASGYNEQFF. The CDR3 nucleotides read TGTGCCAGCAGCTCCATTCTGGCTAGCGGGTACAATGAGCAGTTCTTC. The chain combines TRBV7-2 with TRBJ2-1; 8 bases line up with TRBD2. CDR3 size: 16 residues. V was pared by 4 bases and J by 4 bases, with 9 bases of the junction left unmatched. In germline, CDR1 is SGHTA, CDR2 FQGNSA. Full variable domain (rest looked up from reference TRBV7-2 and TRBJ2-1): GAGVSQSPSNKVTEKGKDVELRCDPISGHTALYWYRQSLGQGLEFLIYFQGNSAPDKSGLPSDRFSAERTGGSVSTLTIQRTQQEDSAVYLCASSSILASGYNEQFFGPGTRLTVL.

The chain combines TRBV7-9 with TRBJ2-7; D tentatively fits TRBD1 or TRBD2 (5 bases each). With 4 bases removed from V and 2 bases from J, the gap between germline ends came to 15 bases. Germline values: CDR1 SEHNR, CDR2 FQNEAQ (reference sequence). This CDR3 contains 15 residues. DNA for the CDR3: TGTGCCAGCAGCTCTACCCGGGACGGCCCCTACGAGCAGTACTTC. Amino acid sequence: CASSSTRDGPYEQYF.

This clone was found a few times. The chain uses TRBV29-1 and TRBJ1-2, with TRBD1 as a possible D gene (5 bases). CDR3 size: 12 residues. The V gene lost 6 bases and the J gene lost 8 bases, with 16 bases spanning the gap. Per the germline V gene, CDR1 is SQVTM and CDR2 is ANQGSEA. CDR3 DNA sequence: TGCAGCGTGGGGTGGGGCGGAGGCGGCTACACCTTC. Translation: CSVGWGGGGYTF. Based on the CDR3 plus reference TRBV29-1 and TRBJ1-2, the full variable domain is SAVISQKPSRDICQRGTSLTIQCQVDSQVTMMFWYRQQPGQSLTLIATANQGSEATYESGFVIDKFPISRPNLTFSTLTVSNMSPEDSSIYLCSVGWGGGGYTFGSGTRLTVV.

This clone was observed a handful of times. The chain links TRBV7-2 to TRBJ2-3, with D unclear. Trimming took 10 bases from V and 1 from J, leaving 12 bases between them. The germline gives CDR1 SGHTA, CDR2 FQGNSA. The CDR3 covers 13 residues. CDR3 protein: CATSKIGTDTQYF. The CDR3 DNA reads as TGTGCCACCTCTAAGATTGGCACAGATACGCAGTATTTT.

J is TRBJ2-1 and V is TRBV5-6; 11 bases fit TRBD2. The J segment lost 6 bases and the V segment lost 0 bases, leaving 11 bases of the junction unmatched. The CDR3 has 18 amino acids. Germline CDR1 SGHDT, CDR2 YYEEEE. CDR3 protein: CASSLVLYRLAGLNEQFF. The CDR3 DNA is TGTGCCAGCAGCTTGGTTTTGTATCGACTAGCGGGGCTCAATGAGCAGTTCTTC.

There are a few counts of this clone. This sequence joins TRBV13 and TRBJ2-1; 11 bases align to TRBD2. Germline V gives CDR1 PRHDT, CDR2 FYEKMQ (reference sequence). V gave up 5 bases and J gave up 8 bases; unmatched junction bases: 8. The CDR3 is made up of 15 amino acids. The CDR3 nucleotides read TGTGCCAGCAGCCCGTTAGCGGGAGGGCCGGATGAGCAGTTCTTC. Translated: CASSPLAGGPDEQFF.

This chain links TRBV2 with TRBJ1-4, with TRBD1 matching 7 bases. With V trimmed by 6 bases and J by 8 bases, 6 bases remained unmatched. Germline CDR1 is SNHLY and CDR2 is FYNNEI. The CDR3 sequence is 13 residues long. Here the CDR3 DNA reads TGTGCCAGCAGGGGGACAGTTAGGGAAAAACTGTTTTTT. Amino acids: CASRGTVREKLFF.

This clone was seen a handful of times. Distinct nucleotide sequences in the sample also encode this CDR3. This chain joins TRBV6-5 and TRBJ1-2, with a weak D call TRBD1 (6 bases). Deletions cut 6 bases from V and 1 base from J, with 9 bases between. CDR3 length: 13 amino acids. Looked up from germline, CDR1 is MNHEY and CDR2 is SVGAGI. In DNA, the CDR3 is TGTGCCAGCAGACTGGACAGTAACTATGGCTACACCTTC. Translating gives CASRLDSNYGYTF.

This clone came up once. This chain connects TRBV7-2 to TRBJ1-4; the match to TRBD1 covers 9 bases. Germline loops: CDR1 SGHTA, CDR2 FQGNSA. The CDR3 totals 14 residues. V trimming: 4 bases; J trimming: 8 bases; junction bases outside the gene matches: 5. The CDR3 loop reads CASSSDRGAEKLFF. In DNA, the CDR3 is TGTGCCAGCAGCTCGGACAGGGGAGCGGAAAAACTGTTTTTT.

With regard to this clone: Other DNA sequences within the sample encode an identical CDR3. The CDR3 here is CASSLGREYNEQFF. Written as DNA, the CDR3 is TGTGCCAGCAGCTTAGGGCGGGAATACAATGAGCAGTTCTTC. The rearrangement joins TRBV7-3 to TRBJ2-1, with D maybe TRBD2 (6 bases). V was pared by 2 bases and J by 4 bases, with 9 bases between. The germline V gene has CDR1 SGHTA and CDR2 FQGTGA. This CDR3 contains 14 residues.

The table lists this clone with a few counts. The V and J genes are TRBV2 and TRBJ2-2; D unresolved. V was trimmed by 2 bases and J by 4 bases, leaving 11 bases between them. From germline, CDR1 is SNHLY and CDR2 FYNNEI. This CDR3 spans 15 amino acids. The CDR3 DNA is TGTGCCAGCAGTGAAATGTCTACCGTCACCGGGGAGCTGTTTTTT. Protein sequence: CASSEMSTVTGELFF.

A word on this clone: Other DNA sequences in this sample translate to the same CDR3. This chain uses TRBV29-1 with TRBJ1-5; 10 nucleotides match TRBD1. The CDR3 covers 13 residues. J gave up 5 bases and V 4 bases, and 2 bases lay outside the gene matches. The germline gives CDR1 SQVTM, CDR2 ANQGSEA. The CDR3 region is CSVGQGADQPQHF. In DNA, the CDR3 is TGCAGCGTTGGACAGGGGGCCGATCAGCCCCAGCATTTT.

As to this clone: This sample also contains other DNA sequences that code for the same CDR3. The chain uses TRBV14 and TRBJ1-2, with TRBD1 identical over 9 bases. The CDR3 length is 13 residues. Germline V gives CDR1 SGHDN, CDR2 FVKESK. Losses at the gene ends were 4 bases for V and 6 bases for J; bases not matched to a gene: 3. CDR3 in DNA: TGTGCCAGCAGCCCCCGGACAGGGGATGGCTACACCTTC. It yields the protein CASSPRTGDGYTF. The full variable domain, completed using reference TRBV14 and TRBJ1-2, is EAGVTQFPSHSVIEKGQTVTLRCDPISGHDNLYWYRRVMGKEIKFLLHFVKESKQDESGMPNNRFLAERTGGTYSTLKVQPAELEDSGVYFCASSPRTGDGYTFGSGTRLTVV.

As regards this clone: Other DNA sequences from this sample encode an identical CDR3 as well. The genes are TRBV10-3 and TRBJ1-5; D may be TRBD1 (5 bases). CDR1 is ENHRY, CDR2 SYGVKD, per germline. The CDR3 sequence is 14 residues long. V dropped 4 bases and J dropped 2 bases, with 9 bases sitting between them. The CDR3 DNA sequence: TGTGCCATCAGTGCGGGGGAGGGCAATCAGCCCCAGCATTTT. It is translated as CAISAGEGNQPQHF.

This clone was detected only a few times. The chain links TRBV7-2 to TRBJ2-1, with TRBD2 as a possible D gene (6 bases). This CDR3 is 17 amino acids long. V lost 0 bases and J lost 5, with 17 bases in between. Per germline, CDR1 SGHTA and CDR2 FQGNSA. CDR3 protein: CASSLARFLGGHNEQFF. The CDR3 bases are TGTGCCAGCAGCTTAGCGCGTTTTCTGGGGGGACACAATGAGCAGTTCTTC.

This clone appeared a few times. The genes are TRBV28 and TRBJ2-4, with D possibly matching TRBD2 (6 bases). Per germline, CDR1 MDHEN and CDR2 SYDVKM. The CDR3 is 15 amino acids. V lost 6 bases, J lost 1 base, and 13 bases lay in between. The CDR3 protein is CASSLSGTAKNIQYF. The CDR3 DNA follows: TGTGCCAGCAGCCTTAGCGGAACCGCCAAAAACATTCAGTACTTC.

The J gene is TRBJ2-7, the V gene TRBV11-2; D unresolved. Trimming shortened V by 3 bases and J by 5 bases, and 11 bases separated the two germline ends. CDR3 size: 13 residues. Germline-derived CDR1 and CDR2 are SGHAT and FQNNGV. The CDR3 DNA is TGTGCCAGCAGCTTTAGGCATCTGGACGAGCAGTACTTC. Amino acids: CASSFRHLDEQYF.